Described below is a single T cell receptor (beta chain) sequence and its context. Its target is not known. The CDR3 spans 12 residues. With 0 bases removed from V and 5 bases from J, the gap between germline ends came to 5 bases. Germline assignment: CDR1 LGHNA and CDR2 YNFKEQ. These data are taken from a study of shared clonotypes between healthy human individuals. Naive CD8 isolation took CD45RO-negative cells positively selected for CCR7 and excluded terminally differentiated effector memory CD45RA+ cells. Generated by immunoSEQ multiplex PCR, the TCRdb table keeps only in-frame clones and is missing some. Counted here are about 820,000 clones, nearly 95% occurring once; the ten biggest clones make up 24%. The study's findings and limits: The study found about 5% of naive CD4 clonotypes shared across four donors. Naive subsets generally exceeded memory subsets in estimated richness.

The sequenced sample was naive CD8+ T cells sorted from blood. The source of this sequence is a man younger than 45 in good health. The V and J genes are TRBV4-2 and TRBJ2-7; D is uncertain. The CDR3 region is CASSQDGDEQYF. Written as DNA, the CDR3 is TGTGCCAGCAGCCAAGATGGGGACGAGCAGTACTTC.